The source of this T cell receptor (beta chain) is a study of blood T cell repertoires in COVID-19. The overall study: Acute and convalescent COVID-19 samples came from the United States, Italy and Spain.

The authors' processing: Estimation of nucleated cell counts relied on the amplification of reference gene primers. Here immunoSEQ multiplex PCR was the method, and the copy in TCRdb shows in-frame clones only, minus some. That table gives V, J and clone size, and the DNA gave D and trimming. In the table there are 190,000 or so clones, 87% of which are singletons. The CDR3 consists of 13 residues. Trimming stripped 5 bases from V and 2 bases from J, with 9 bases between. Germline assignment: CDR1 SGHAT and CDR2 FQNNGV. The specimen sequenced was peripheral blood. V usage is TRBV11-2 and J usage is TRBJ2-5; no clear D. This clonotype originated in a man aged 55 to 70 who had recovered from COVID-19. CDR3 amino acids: CASSRSTQETQYF. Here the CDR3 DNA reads TGTGCCAGCAGCCGTAGTACTCAAGAGACCCAGTACTTC.